The 27 T cell receptor beta chains presented below share a single source sample, sequenced in a study of CD8 T cells in ankylosing spondylitis. Using its own MiXCR run on the 5' RACE reads, TCRdb lists one record per CDR3 protein. This sample has a few hundred thousand distinct CDR3 sequences; 20% to 25% occur once, and the top ten carry approximately 14%. The specimen was blood, either unsorted or a sorted T cell fraction (not recorded which). Receptors were obtained from a male donor with ankylosing spondylitis or in good health (not recorded which).

In its sample, this clonotype was seen a few times. V is TRBV7-9 and J is TRBJ2-7, with D uncertain. Per germline, CDR1 SEHNR and CDR2 FQNEAQ (reference sequence). This CDR3 comprises 13 residues. V was pared by 5 bases and J by 7 bases, with 15 bases between. Here the CDR3 DNA reads TGTGCCAGCAGCCGGGCCCTTTTGGGGGAGCAGTACTTC. Its protein product is CASSRALLGEQYF.

The chain has TRBV7-9 and TRBJ2-1, with 8 bases matching TRBD2. This CDR3 comprises 15 residues. With V trimmed by 1 base and J by 4 bases, 3 bases remained unmatched. Per germline, CDR1 SEHNR and CDR2 FQNEAQ (reference sequence). CDR3 in amino acids: CASSLVLAVYNEQFF. The CDR3 nucleotides read TGTGCCAGCAGCTTAGTACTAGCGGTGTACAATGAGCAGTTCTTC. The full variable domain, completed using reference TRBV7-9 and TRBJ2-1, is DTGVSQNPRHKITKRGQNVTFRCDPISEHNRLYWYRQTLGQGPEFLTYFQNEAQLEKSRLLSDRFSAERPKGSFSTLEIQRTEQGDSAMYLCASSLVLAVYNEQFFGPGTRLTVL.

This clonotype was detected only a few times. The chain couples TRBV9 to TRBJ2-1, with D possibly TRBD2 on 6 matching bases. This CDR3 is 16 amino acids long. The ends were cut back, 4 bases at V and 2 bases at J, with 16 bases in the middle. Germline CDR1 reads SGDLS; CDR2 reads YYNGEE. The CDR3 loop reads CASSLGLLYPYNEQFF. In DNA form, the CDR3 reads TGTGCCAGCAGCCTGGGACTTTTGTACCCCTACAATGAGCAGTTCTTC.

This clonotype was counted only a few times. The chain joins TRBV7-9 to TRBJ2-1; 8 nucleotides agree with TRBD2. V lost 6 bases, J lost 4 bases, and 8 bases stayed unmatched. The CDR3 runs 15 residues. CDR1 is SEHNR, CDR2 FQNEAQ, per germline (reference sequence). CDR3 amino acids: CASRSGTRTYNEQFF. For the CDR3, the DNA is TGTGCCAGCAGATCAGGGACTAGAACTTACAATGAGCAGTTCTTC.

Only a few counts were recorded for this clonotype. The chain has TRBV6-1 and TRBJ2-5; no reliable D call. The CDR3 loop spans 14 amino acids. V lost 5 bases and J 1 base, leaving 11 bases between the germline ends. Looked up from germline, CDR1 is MNHNS and CDR2 is SASEGT. The CDR3 loop reads CASSPGRGQETQYF. CDR3 nucleotide sequence: TGTGCCAGCAGTCCAGGACGTGGCCAAGAGACCCAGTACTTC.

Only a few counts were recorded for this clonotype. The chain employs TRBV18 and TRBJ2-2, with TRBD1 matching over 7 bases. The CDR3 covers 16 residues. V was pared by 2 bases and J by 1 base, with 4 bases of the junction left unmatched. Germline values: CDR1 KGHSH, CDR2 LQKENI. Here the CDR3 reads CASSPITGENTGELFF. DNA for the CDR3: TGTGCCAGCTCACCAATCACAGGGGAGAACACCGGGGAGCTGTTTTTT.

This clonotype was detected only a few times. V is TRBV2 and J is TRBJ2-3, with 8 nucleotides matching TRBD2. V was pared by 8 bases and J by 6 bases, with 10 bases of the junction left unmatched. CDR1 and CDR2 (germline): SNHLY, FYNNEI. The CDR3 spans 14 residues. DNA for the CDR3: TGTGCCAGCGCAACCGGACTAGCTAGTGATACGCAGTATTTT. This translates into CASATGLASDTQYF.

This clonotype came up a few times. V is TRBV27 and J is TRBJ2-3; 10 bases are a match to TRBD2. Trimming removed 4 bases from V and 1 base from J; junction bases left unmatched: 2. CDR3 length: 15 residues. Germline V gives CDR1 MNHEY, CDR2 SMNVEV (reference sequence). This CDR3 is CASSSGTSGTDTQYF. CDR3 DNA sequence: TGTGCCAGCAGTTCGGGGACTAGCGGCACAGATACGCAGTATTTT.

V gene TRBV9 combines with J gene TRBJ2-7, with 7 bases lining up with TRBD1. Trimming took 3 bases from V and 5 from J; bases not matched to a gene: 5. The CDR3 spans 13 residues. The germline gives CDR1 SGDLS, CDR2 YYNGEE. The CDR3 sequence is CASSGGQLHEQYF. DNA of the CDR3: TGTGCCAGCAGCGGGGGACAGCTCCACGAGCAGTACTTC.

V and J are TRBV27 and TRBJ2-7; 7 positions agree with TRBD1. This CDR3 is 14 amino acids long. Germline CDR1 and CDR2: MNHEY and SMNVEV (reference sequence). Trimming at V came to 7 bases and at J to 4 bases, leaving 10 bases not matched to a gene. CDR3 DNA: TGTGCCAGCAAACCCCGGGACAGATTATACGAGCAGTACTTC. Translated: CASKPRDRLYEQYF.

The chain has TRBV20-1 and TRBJ2-1; 8 nucleotides align to TRBD2. The CDR3 is 17 amino acids. Germline trimming cut 2 bases from V and 0 bases from J; bases unmatched to any gene: 9. Per the germline V gene, CDR1 is DFQATT and CDR2 is SNEGSKA (reference sequence). The CDR3 protein is CSARHPSGLNSYNEQFF. CDR3 DNA: TGCAGTGCTAGACATCCTAGCGGGCTAAACTCCTACAATGAGCAGTTCTTC.

The V call is TRBV4-1, the J call TRBJ2-2; no clear D gene. V lost 0 bases and J lost 8, with 10 bases in between. This CDR3 spans 14 amino acids. Germline assignment: CDR1 MGHRA and CDR2 YSYEKL. CDR3 sequence (DNA): TGCGCCAGCAGCCAAGATCTGGAGAGGGGGGAGCTGTTTTTT. Translating it yields CASSQDLERGELFF.

The V call is TRBV6-5, the J call TRBJ1-4; D ambiguous. CDR1 is MNHEY, CDR2 SVGAGI, per germline. The CDR3 loop spans 13 amino acids. The V and J ends lost 1 base and 8 bases respectively, with 8 bases between them. The CDR3: CASSYWNGEKLFF. The DNA of the CDR3 is TGTGCCAGCAGTTACTGGAACGGCGAAAAACTGTTTTTT.

In DNA form, the CDR3 reads TGCAGTGCAGCCGGTGGACTAGAAACTTACAATGAGCAGTTCTTC. It encodes CSAAGGLETYNEQFF. The chain employs TRBV20-1 and TRBJ2-1; 7 bases match TRBD2. The CDR3 extends over 15 amino acids. The germline CDR1 and CDR2 sequences are DFQATT and SNEGSKA (reference sequence). The V and J ends lost 6 bases and 4 bases, in that order; junction bases with no gene match: 12.

V and J are TRBV15 and TRBJ2-3; 8 nucleotides line up with TRBD1. Per germline, CDR1 LNHNV and CDR2 YYDKDF (reference sequence). The CDR3 has 16 amino acids. Trimming cost V 0 bases and J 5 bases; bases outside gene matches: 7. CDR3 nucleotide sequence: TGTGCCACCAGCAGAGAAGGCAGGGGGCTGATAGATACGCAGTATTTT. Its translation: CATSREGRGLIDTQYF.

This clonotype was seen repeatedly, ten times or more. The chain carries TRBV6-4 and TRBJ2-3, with TRBD2 identical over 9 bases. Looked up from germline, CDR1 is MRHNA and CDR2 is SNTAGT. The CDR3 loop spans 16 amino acids. Unmatched junction bases numbered 11, after V lost 4 bases and J lost 6 bases. The CDR3 DNA follows: TGTGCCAGCAGTGCCTCGGCGGGGGGGCCGGGTGATACGCAGTATTTT. It is translated as CASSASAGGPGDTQYF.

The chain employs TRBV10-3 and TRBJ2-7, with D possibly being TRBD1 (6 bases). Between the trimmed V and J ends, which lost 2 bases and 6 bases, there was a span of 17 bases. Looked up from germline, CDR1 is ENHRY and CDR2 is SYGVKD. This CDR3 has 15 residues. DNA of the CDR3: TGTGCCATCAGTGAGCCGACAGGTATCGTCAGCGAGCAGTACTTC. Translation: CAISEPTGIVSEQYF.

This clonotype was found many times. The J gene is TRBJ2-5, the V gene TRBV12-3 or TRBV12-4; D assignment may be TRBD1 or TRBD2 (5 bases each). Between the trimmed V and J ends, which lost 6 bases and 5 bases, there was a span of 10 bases. The CDR3 runs 12 residues. CDR3 region: CASREEGETQYF. In DNA form, the CDR3 reads TGTGCCAGCAGAGAAGAGGGGGAGACCCAGTACTTC.

J is TRBJ1-1 and V is TRBV7-9, with unresolved D. V shed 10 bases and J shed 10 bases, with 10 bases lying between them. This CDR3 has 9 amino acids. Germline lookup yields CDR1 SEHNR and CDR2 FQNEAQ (reference sequence). CDR3 residues: CATSSGAFF. The CDR3 nucleotides read TGTGCCACGTCGTCGGGAGCTTTCTTT.

As DNA, the CDR3 is TGTGCCAGCAGCCAAGATGATCACGAGCAGTACTTC. Translation gives CASSQDDHEQYF. The V gene is TRBV3-1, the J gene TRBJ2-7; D is undetermined. The length of the CDR3 is 12 residues. The V end was cut by 0 bases, the J end by 5 bases, with 5 bases between. The germline CDR1 and CDR2 sequences are LGHDT and YNNKEL (reference sequence).

The V gene is TRBV7-9, the J gene TRBJ2-3, with 8 nucleotides matching TRBD1. The germline CDR1 and CDR2 sequences are SEHNR and FQNEAQ (reference sequence). J was trimmed by 2 bases and V by 4 bases; bases with no gene match: 5. The CDR3 contains 15 residues. The chain's CDR3 is CASSSGQDSTDTQYF. DNA of the CDR3: TGTGCCAGCAGCTCGGGACAGGACTCCACAGATACGCAGTATTTT.

The V gene is TRBV7-9, the J gene TRBJ2-3; weak D call: TRBD2 (7 bases). The CDR3 is made up of 13 amino acids. CDR1 SEHNR and CDR2 FQNEAQ come from the germline V gene (reference sequence). V was pared by 11 bases and J by 2 bases, with 14 bases between. The CDR3 sequence is CAASGGNTDTQYF. CDR3 nucleotides: TGTGCCGCGTCGGGGGGCAACACAGATACGCAGTATTTT.

The chain combines TRBV5-5 with TRBJ2-7, with D tentatively TRBD2 (5 bases). This CDR3 is 15 amino acids long. Trimming stripped 3 bases from V and 5 bases from J, with 18 bases between. CDR1 is SGHKS, CDR2 YYEKEE, per germline (reference sequence). CDR3 DNA sequence: TGTGCCAGCAGCTCGAGGACGGAAATGAGGGACGAGCAGTACTTC. Protein: CASSSRTEMRDEQYF.

This clonotype turned up a few times. This rearrangement joins TRBV29-1 to TRBJ2-2; D assignment may be TRBD1 or TRBD2 (5 bases each). Trimming took off 4 bases at V and 4 bases at J, with 10 bases between the two ends. The CDR3 spans 13 residues. Germline loops: CDR1 SQVTM, CDR2 ANQGSEA. The DNA of the CDR3 is TGCAGCGTTGTCCGGGACCCCACCGGGGAGCTGTTTTTT. It is translated as CSVVRDPTGELFF.

This chain connects TRBV4-1 to TRBJ2-1, with D unclear. The CDR3 extends over 16 amino acids. CDR1 and CDR2 from the germline V gene are MGHRA and YSYEKL. V was pared by 6 bases and J by 4 bases, with 19 bases between. The CDR3 region has the DNA TGCGCCAGCAGGGCGAGTAGCCCTACCTTATACAATGAGCAGTTCTTC. This codes for CASRASSPTLYNEQFF.

The chain employs TRBV29-1 and TRBJ2-7; D is perhaps TRBD1 (6 bases). The CDR3 loop spans 13 amino acids. With 7 bases removed from V and 4 bases from J, the gap between germline ends came to 17 bases. Germline-derived CDR1 and CDR2 are SQVTM and ANQGSEA. The CDR3 is CSAVKGTSYEQYF. For the CDR3, the DNA is TGCAGCGCCGTAAAAGGGACATCGTACGAGCAGTACTTC.

The genes are TRBV28 and TRBJ2-3; perhaps TRBD1 as D (6 bases). V lost 2 bases and J lost 2, with 11 bases in between. The CDR3 consists of 15 residues. Germline lookup yields CDR1 MDHEN and CDR2 SYDVKM. CDR3 in amino acids: CASSLDEGDTDTQYF. DNA of the CDR3: TGTGCCAGCAGTTTAGATGAGGGGGACACAGATACGCAGTATTTT.